This is a list of T cell receptor beta chains from one sample in a study of blood T cell repertoires in COVID-19. The data were produced by immunoSEQ multiplex PCR, yet TCRdb's version contains in-frame clones alone and is incomplete. The table has more than 65,000 clones, around 86% seen once. The specimen sequenced was peripheral blood. These receptors originate from a man aged 45-65 years with active COVID-19. CDR3s include the opening cysteine and the closing phenylalanine or tryptophan.

v_call: TRBV6-5; j_call: TRBJ1-1; cdr3_aa: CASTHRRGNTEAFF
v_call: TRBV10-3; j_call: TRBJ2-7; cdr3_aa: CAISDPGQGARYEQYF
v_call: TRBV7-9; j_call: TRBJ2-1; cdr3_aa: CASSSSPLAGTHNEQFF
v_call: TRBV7-8; j_call: TRBJ1-5; cdr3_aa: CASSLSGTVGQPQHF
v_call: TRBV6-6; j_call: TRBJ2-1; cdr3_aa: CASSNEETGGYNEQFF
v_call: TRBV27; j_call: TRBJ2-1; cdr3_aa: CASSFRDSNEQFF
v_call: TRBV4-1; j_call: TRBJ2-2; cdr3_aa: CASSHGRTGGEEGIGELFF
v_call: TRBV27; j_call: TRBJ2-7; cdr3_aa: CASSGTDYYEQYF
v_call: TRBV4-1; j_call: TRBJ1-2; cdr3_aa: CASSHQVSTFNYGYTF
v_call: TRBV4-3; j_call: TRBJ2-7; cdr3_aa: CASSQDLGFHEQYF
v_call: TRBV28; j_call: TRBJ2-2; cdr3_aa: CASSPLRGGGTGELFF
v_call: TRBV27; j_call: TRBJ1-6; cdr3_aa: CASSTGTGTSPLHF
v_call: TRBV7-9; j_call: TRBJ1-6; cdr3_aa: CASSFFQGSIALHF
v_call: TRBV28; j_call: TRBJ1-1; cdr3_aa: CASSFLDRTNEAFF
v_call: TRBV28; j_call: TRBJ1-1; cdr3_aa: CASSSPYRGRVVGNEAFF
v_call: TRBV4-3; j_call: TRBJ2-3; cdr3_aa: CASSQLSLAGFTDTQYF